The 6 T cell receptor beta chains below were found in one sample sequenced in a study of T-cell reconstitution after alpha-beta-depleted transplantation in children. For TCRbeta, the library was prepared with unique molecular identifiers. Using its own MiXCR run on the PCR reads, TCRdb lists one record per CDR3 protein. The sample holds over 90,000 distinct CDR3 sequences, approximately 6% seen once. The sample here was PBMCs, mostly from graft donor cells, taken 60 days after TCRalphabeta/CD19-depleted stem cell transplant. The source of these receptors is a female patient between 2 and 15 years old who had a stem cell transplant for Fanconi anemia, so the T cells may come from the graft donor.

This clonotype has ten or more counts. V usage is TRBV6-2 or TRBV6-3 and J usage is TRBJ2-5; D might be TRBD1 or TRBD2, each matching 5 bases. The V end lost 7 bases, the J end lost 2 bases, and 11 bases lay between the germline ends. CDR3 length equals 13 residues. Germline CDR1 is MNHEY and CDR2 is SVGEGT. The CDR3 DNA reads TGTGCCAGCATGAGAGGGGAGCAAGAGACCCAGTACTTC. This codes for CASMRGEQETQYF.

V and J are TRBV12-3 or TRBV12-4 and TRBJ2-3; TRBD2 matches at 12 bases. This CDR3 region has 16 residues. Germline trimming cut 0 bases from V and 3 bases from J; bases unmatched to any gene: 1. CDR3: CASSLATSGRTDTQYF. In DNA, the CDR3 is TGTGCCAGCAGTTTAGCGACTAGCGGGAGAACAGATACGCAGTATTTT.

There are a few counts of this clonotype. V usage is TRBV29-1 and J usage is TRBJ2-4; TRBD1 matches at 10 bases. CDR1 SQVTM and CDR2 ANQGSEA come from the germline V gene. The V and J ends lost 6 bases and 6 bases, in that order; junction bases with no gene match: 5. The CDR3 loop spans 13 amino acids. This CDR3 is CSVTGTGVNIQYF. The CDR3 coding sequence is TGCAGCGTCACCGGGACAGGGGTAAACATTCAGTACTTC.

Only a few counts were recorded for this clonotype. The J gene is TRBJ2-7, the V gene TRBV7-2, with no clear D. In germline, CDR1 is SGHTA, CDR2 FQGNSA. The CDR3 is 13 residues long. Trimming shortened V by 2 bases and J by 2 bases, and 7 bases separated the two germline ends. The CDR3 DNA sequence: TGTGCCAGCAGCTTAAGTAGCCCCTACGAGCAGTACTTC. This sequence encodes CASSLSSPYEQYF.

The CDR3 DNA follows: TGCGCCAGCAGCTTGCCACTAGCTAATTACAATGAGCAGTTCTTC. Amino acid sequence: CASSLPLANYNEQFF. The chain uses TRBV5-1 and TRBJ2-1; perhaps TRBD2 as D (6 bases). V was clipped by 1 base and J by 4 bases, with 12 bases between them. This CDR3 is 15 amino acids long. Germline loops: CDR1 SGHRS, CDR2 YFSETQ.

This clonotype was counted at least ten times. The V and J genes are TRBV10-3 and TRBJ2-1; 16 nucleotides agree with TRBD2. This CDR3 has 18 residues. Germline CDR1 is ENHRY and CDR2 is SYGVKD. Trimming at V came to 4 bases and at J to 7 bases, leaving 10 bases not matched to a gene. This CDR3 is CAISGWGLAGGSGNEQFF. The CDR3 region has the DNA TGTGCCATCAGTGGATGGGGACTAGCGGGGGGGAGTGGAAATGAGCAGTTCTTC.